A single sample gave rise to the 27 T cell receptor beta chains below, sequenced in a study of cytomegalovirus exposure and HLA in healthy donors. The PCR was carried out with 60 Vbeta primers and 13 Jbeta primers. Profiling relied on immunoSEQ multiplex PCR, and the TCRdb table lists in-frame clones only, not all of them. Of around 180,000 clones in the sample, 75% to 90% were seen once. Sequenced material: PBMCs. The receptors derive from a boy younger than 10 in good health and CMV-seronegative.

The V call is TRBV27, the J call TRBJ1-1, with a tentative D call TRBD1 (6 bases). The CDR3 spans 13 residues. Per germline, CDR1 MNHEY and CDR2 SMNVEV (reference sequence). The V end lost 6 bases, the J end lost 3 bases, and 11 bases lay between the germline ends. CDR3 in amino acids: CASRQQGYTEAFF. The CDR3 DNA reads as TGTGCCAGCAGGCAACAGGGTTACACTGAAGCTTTCTTT.

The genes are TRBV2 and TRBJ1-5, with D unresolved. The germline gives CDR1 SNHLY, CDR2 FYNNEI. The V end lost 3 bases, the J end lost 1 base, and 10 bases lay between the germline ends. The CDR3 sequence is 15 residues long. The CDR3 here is CASSDSGFSNQPQHF. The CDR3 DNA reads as TGTGCCAGCAGTGATTCGGGATTCAGCAATCAGCCCCAGCATTTT.

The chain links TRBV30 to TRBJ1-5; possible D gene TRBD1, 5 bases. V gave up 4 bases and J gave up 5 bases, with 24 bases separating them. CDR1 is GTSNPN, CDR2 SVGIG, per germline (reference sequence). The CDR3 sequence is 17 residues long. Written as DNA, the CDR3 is TGTGCCTGGATAATTAAAGGGGAGGACAAAACTTATCAGCCCCAGCATTTT. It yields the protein CAWIIKGEDKTYQPQHF.

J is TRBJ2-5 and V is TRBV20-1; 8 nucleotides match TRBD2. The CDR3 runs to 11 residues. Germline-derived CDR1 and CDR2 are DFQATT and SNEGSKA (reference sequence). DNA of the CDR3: TGCAGCGGGGGGGCCGGGGAGACCCAGTACTTC. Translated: CSGGAGETQYF.

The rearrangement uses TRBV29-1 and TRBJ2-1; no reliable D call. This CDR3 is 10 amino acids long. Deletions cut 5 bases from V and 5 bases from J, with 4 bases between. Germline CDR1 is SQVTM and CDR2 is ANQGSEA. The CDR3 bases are TGCAGCGTTAGCAACAATGAGCAGTTCTTC. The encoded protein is CSVSNNEQFF.

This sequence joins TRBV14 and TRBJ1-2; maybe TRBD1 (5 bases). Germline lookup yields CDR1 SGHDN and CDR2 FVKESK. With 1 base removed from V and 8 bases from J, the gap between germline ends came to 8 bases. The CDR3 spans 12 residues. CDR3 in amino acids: CASSQGQGGYTF. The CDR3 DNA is TGTGCCAGCAGCCAAGGGCAGGGCGGCTACACCTTC.

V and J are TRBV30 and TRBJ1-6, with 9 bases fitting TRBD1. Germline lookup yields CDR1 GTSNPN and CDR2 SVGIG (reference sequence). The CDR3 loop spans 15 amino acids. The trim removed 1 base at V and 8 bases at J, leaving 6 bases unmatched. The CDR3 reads CAWSARQGEYSPLHF. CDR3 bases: TGTGCCTGGAGTGCTCGACAGGGGGAGTATTCACCCCTCCACTTT.

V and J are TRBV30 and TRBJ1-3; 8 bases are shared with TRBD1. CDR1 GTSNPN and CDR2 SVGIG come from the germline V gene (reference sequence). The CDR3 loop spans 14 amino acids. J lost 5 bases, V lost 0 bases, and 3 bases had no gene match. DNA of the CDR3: TGTGCCTGGAGTGTCCAGGGGGCCAGAAACACCATATATTTT. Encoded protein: CAWSVQGARNTIYF.

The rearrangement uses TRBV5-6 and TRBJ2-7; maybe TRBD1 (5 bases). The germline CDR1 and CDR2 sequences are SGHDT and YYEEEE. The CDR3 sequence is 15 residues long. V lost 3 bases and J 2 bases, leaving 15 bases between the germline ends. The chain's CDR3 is CASSSLDRVPYEQYV. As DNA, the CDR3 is TGTGCCAGCAGCTCCCTCGACAGAGTCCCCTACGAGCAGTACGTC.

Written as DNA, the CDR3 is TGTGCCAGCTCACCAATCGAGGGAGAGACCCAGTACTTC. It translates to CASSPIEGETQYF. J is TRBJ2-5 and V is TRBV18, with D perhaps matching TRBD2 (5 bases). V was cut by 2 bases and J by 4 bases, with 8 bases left in between. This CDR3 contains 13 residues. CDR1 and CDR2 (germline): KGHSH, LQKENI.

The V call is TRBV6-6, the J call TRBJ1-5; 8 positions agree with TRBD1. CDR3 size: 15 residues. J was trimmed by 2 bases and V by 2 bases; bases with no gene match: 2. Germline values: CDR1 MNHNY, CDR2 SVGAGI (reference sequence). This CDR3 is CASSYMGQGNQPQHF. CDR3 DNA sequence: TGTGCCAGCAGTTACATGGGACAGGGCAATCAGCCCCAGCATTTT.

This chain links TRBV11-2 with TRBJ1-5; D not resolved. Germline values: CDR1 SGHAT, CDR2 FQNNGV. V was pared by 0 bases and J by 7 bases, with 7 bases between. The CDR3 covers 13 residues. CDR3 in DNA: TGTGCCAGCAGCTTAGAGGCCGGGCAGCCCCAGCATTTT. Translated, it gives CASSLEAGQPQHF.

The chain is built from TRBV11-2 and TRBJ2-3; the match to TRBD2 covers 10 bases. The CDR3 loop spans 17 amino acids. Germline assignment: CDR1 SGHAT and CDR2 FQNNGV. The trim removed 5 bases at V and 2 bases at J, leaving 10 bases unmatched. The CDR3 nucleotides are TGTGCCAGCAGCCCCCGCCTAGCGGGGGAAGTCACAGATACGCAGTATTTT. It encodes CASSPRLAGEVTDTQYF.

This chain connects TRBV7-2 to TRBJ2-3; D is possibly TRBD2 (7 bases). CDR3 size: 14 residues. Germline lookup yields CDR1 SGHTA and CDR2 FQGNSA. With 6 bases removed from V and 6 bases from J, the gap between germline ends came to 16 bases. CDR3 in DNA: TGTGCCAGCAGTCTGGGGGGGGCGGGGGATACGCAGTATTTT. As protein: CASSLGGAGDTQYF.

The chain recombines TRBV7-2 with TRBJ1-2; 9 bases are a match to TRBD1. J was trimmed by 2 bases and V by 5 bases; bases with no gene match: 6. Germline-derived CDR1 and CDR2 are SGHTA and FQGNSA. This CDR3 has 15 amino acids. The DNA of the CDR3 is TGTGCCAGCAGCCTGACAGGGGGGGTAAACTATGGCTACACCTTC. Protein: CASSLTGGVNYGYTF. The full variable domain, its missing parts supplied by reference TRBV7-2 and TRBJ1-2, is GAGVSQSPSNKVTEKGKDVELRCDPISGHTALYWYRQSLGQGLEFLIYFQGNSAPDKSGLPSDRFSAERTGGSVSTLTIQRTQQEDSAVYLCASSLTGGVNYGYTFGSGTRLTVV.

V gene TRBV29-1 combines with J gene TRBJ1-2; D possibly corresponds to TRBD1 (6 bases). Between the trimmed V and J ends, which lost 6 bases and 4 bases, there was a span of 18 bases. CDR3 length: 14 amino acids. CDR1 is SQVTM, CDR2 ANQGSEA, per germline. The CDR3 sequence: CSVERGSMGYGYTF. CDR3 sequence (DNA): TGCAGCGTCGAAAGGGGGTCTATGGGCTATGGCTACACCTTC.

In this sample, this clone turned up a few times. CDR3 sequence: CASSFLGGTTQETQYF. The CDR3 coding sequence is TGTGCCAGCAGCTTCCTAGGGGGGACTACCCAAGAGACCCAGTACTTC. The genes are TRBV11-2 and TRBJ2-5, with D possibly being TRBD2 (7 bases). The germline V gene has CDR1 SGHAT and CDR2 FQNNGV. Deletions cut 3 bases from V and 1 base from J, with 15 bases between. The CDR3 has 16 residues. The full variable domain, with the rest looked up from reference TRBV11-2 and TRBJ2-5, is EAGVAQSPRYKIIEKRQSVAFWCNPISGHATLYWYQQILGQGPKLLIQFQNNGVVDDSQLPKDRFSAERLKGVDSTLKIQPAKLEDSAVYLCASSFLGGTTQETQYFGPGTRLLVL.

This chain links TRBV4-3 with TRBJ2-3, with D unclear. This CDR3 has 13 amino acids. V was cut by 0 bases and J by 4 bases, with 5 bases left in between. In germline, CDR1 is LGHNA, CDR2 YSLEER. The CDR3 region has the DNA TGCGCCAGCAGCCAAGATATCGCAGATACGCAGTATTTT. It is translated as CASSQDIADTQYF.

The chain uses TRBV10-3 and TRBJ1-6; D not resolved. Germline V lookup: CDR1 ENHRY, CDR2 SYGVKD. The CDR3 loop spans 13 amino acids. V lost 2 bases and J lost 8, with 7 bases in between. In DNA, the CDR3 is TGTGCCATCAGTGAGGAGGAGTATTCACCCCTCCACTTT. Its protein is CAISEEEYSPLHF.

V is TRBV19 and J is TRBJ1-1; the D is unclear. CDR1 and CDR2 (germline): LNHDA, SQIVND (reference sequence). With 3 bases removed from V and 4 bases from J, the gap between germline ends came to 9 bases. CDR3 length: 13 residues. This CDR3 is CASSMVAATEAFF. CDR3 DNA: TGTGCCAGTAGTATGGTTGCGGCCACTGAAGCTTTCTTT.

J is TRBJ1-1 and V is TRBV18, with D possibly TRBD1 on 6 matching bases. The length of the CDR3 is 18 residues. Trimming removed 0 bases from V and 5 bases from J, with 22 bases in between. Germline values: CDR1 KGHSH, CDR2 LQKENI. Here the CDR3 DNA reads TGTGCCAGCTCACCACCGACTCTCTCCGGGGGGCGAGGTACTGAAGCTTTCTTT. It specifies CASSPPTLSGGRGTEAFF.

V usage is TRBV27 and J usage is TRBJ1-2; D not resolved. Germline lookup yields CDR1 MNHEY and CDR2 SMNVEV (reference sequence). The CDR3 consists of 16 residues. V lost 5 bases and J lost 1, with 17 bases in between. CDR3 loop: CASSPGALTNNYGYTF. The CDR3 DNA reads TGTGCCAGCAGTCCAGGCGCCCTAACGAATAACTATGGCTACACCTTC.

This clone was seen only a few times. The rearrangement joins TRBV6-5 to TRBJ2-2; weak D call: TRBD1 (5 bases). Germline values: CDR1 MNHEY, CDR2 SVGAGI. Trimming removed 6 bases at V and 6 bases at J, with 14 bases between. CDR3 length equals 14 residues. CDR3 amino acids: CASSRIWGPGELFF. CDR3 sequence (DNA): TGTGCCAGCAGCCGCATTTGGGGCCCCGGGGAGCTGTTTTTT.

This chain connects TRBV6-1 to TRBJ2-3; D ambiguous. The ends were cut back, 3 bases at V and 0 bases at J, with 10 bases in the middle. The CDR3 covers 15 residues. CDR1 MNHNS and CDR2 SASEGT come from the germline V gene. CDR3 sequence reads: CASSERPPSTDTQYF. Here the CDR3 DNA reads TGTGCCAGCAGTGAGAGGCCACCTAGCACAGATACGCAGTATTTT.

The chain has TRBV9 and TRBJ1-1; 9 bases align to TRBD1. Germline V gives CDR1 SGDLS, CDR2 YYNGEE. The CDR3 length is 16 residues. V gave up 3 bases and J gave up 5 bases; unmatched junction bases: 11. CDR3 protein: CASSGGTGTRYTEAFF. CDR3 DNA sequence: TGTGCCAGCAGCGGAGGGACAGGGACGAGATATACTGAAGCTTTCTTT.

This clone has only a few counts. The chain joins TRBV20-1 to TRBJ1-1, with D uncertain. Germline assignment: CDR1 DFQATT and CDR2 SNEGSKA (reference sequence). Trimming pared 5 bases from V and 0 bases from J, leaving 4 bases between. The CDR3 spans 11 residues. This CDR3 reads CSAPLNTEAFF. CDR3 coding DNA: TGCAGTGCTCCTTTGAACACTGAAGCTTTCTTT.

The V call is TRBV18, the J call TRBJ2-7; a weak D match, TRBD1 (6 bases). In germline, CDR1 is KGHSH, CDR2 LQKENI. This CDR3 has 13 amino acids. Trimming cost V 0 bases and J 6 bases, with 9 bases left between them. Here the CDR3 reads CASSPPQGSEQYV. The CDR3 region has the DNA TGTGCCAGCTCACCACCACAGGGCTCCGAGCAGTACGTC.